This note documents a single TCR beta chain sequence. Its antigen is unidentified. These data are taken from a study of cytomegalovirus exposure and HLA in healthy donors. Study outcomes and limitations: CMV serostatus was the sole immune exposure information available. The authors assumed roughly uniform sequencing depth across donors for presence/absence analyses.

It was with 60 Vbeta and 13 Jbeta primers that the PCR ran. Assay used: immunoSEQ multiplex PCR; TCRdb lists only in-frame clones, some missing. The repertoire holds about 140,000 clones, around 82% seen once, with approximately 7% in the top ten. Germline V CDR1 and CDR2: MNHEY, SMNVEV (reference sequence). CDR3 length equals 14 residues. Trimming at V came to 5 bases and at J to 0 bases, leaving 4 bases not matched to a gene. Sequencing was performed on PBMCs. The receptor's source is a man in his forties in good health and CMV-seropositive. This chain joins TRBV27 and TRBJ2-7; TRBD1 agrees at 7 bases. CDR3 bases: TGTGCCAGCAGTCAGGGACAGTTCTCCTACGAGCAGTACTTC. Its protein product is CASSQGQFSYEQYF.